This TCR beta chain was obtained from a study of CD8+CD57+ T cells in acquired aplastic anemia. This clonotype appeared many times. Those patients picked for sequencing had displayed CD8+CD57+ cell expansion on flow cytometry. The V gene's germline CDR1 is DFQATT and CDR2 SNEGSKA (reference sequence). This CDR3 has 13 residues. Trimming shortened V by 3 bases and J by 4 bases, and 12 bases separated the two germline ends. It was genomic DNA that served as the template for profiling TCR beta VDJ and CDR3. TCRdb re-derived calls from the reads in MiXCR, one entry per CDR3 protein. The table lists 150,000 to 200,000 distinct CDR3 sequences, approximately 48% of them singletons, with 10% to 15% in the top ten.

The chain employs TRBV20-1 and TRBJ1-1, with no clear D. Sequenced sample: sorted CD4+, CD8+, or CD8+CD57+ T cells (not recorded which) from PBMCs. This TCR was sampled from a human donor with aplastic anemia. The CDR3 DNA reads TGCAGTGCTAGTAAACAGATCTCCACTGAAGCTTTCTTT. Its protein product is CSASKQISTEAFF.